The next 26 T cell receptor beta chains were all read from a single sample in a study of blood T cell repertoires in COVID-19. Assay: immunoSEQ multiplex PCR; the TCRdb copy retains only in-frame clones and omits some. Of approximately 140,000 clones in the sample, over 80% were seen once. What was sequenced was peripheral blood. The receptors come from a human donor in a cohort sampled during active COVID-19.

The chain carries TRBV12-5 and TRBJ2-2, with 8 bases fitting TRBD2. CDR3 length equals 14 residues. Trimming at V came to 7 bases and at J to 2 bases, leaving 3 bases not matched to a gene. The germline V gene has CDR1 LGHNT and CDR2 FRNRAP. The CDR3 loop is CASATSANTGELFF. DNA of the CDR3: TGTGCTAGTGCGACTAGCGCAAACACCGGGGAGCTGTTTTTT.

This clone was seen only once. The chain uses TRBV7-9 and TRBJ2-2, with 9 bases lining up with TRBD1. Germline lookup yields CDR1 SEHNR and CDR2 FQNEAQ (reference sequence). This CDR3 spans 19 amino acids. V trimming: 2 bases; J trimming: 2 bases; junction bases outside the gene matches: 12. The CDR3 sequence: CASSLPGQGFVRNTGELFF. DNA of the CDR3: TGTGCCAGCAGCTTACCGGGACAGGGTTTCGTTCGTAACACCGGGGAGCTGTTTTTT.

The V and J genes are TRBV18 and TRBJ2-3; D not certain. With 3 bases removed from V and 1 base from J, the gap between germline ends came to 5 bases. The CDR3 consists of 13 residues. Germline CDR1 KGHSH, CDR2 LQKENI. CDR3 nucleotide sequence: TGTGCCAGCTCACCTCGGGGCACAGATACGCAGTATTTT. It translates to CASSPRGTDTQYF. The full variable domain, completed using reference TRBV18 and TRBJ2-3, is NAGVMQNPRHLVRRRGQEARLRCSPMKGHSHVYWYRQLPEEGLKFMVYLQKENIIDESGMPKERFSAEFPKEGPSILRIQQVVRGDSAAYFCASSPRGTDTQYFGPGTRLTVL.

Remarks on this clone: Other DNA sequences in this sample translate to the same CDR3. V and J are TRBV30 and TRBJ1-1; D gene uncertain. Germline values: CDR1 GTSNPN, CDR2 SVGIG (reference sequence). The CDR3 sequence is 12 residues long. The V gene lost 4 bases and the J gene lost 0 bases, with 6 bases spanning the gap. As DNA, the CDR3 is TGTGCCTGGAATCGGGTGAACACTGAAGCTTTCTTT. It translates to CAWNRVNTEAFF.

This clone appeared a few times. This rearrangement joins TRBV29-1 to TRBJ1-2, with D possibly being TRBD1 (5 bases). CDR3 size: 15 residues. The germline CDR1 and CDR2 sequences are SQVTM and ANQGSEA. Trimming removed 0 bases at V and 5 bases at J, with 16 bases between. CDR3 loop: CSVEEGVTVSYGYTF. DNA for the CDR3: TGCAGCGTTGAAGAAGGGGTCACAGTCAGTTATGGCTACACCTTC.

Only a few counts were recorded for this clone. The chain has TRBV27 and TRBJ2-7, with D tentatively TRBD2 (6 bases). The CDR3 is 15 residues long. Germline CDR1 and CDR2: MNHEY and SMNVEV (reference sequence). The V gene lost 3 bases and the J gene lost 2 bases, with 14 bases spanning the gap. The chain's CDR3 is CASSLGRREPYEQYF. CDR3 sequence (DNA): TGTGCCAGCAGTTTGGGTCGACGGGAGCCCTACGAGCAGTACTTC.

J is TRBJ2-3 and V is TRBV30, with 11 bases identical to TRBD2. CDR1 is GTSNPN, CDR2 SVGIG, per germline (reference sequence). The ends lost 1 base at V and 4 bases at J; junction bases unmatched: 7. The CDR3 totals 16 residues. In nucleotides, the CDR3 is TGTGCCTGGAGTGGGCTAGCGGGAGGACGGGCAGATACGCAGTATTTT. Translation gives CAWSGLAGGRADTQYF.

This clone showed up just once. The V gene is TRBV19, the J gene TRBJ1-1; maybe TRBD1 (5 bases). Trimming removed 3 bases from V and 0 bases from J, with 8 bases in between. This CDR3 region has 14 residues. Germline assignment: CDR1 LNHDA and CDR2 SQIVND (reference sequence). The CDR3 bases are TGTGCCAGTAGTATGACAGTAATGAACACTGAAGCTTTCTTT. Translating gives CASSMTVMNTEAFF.

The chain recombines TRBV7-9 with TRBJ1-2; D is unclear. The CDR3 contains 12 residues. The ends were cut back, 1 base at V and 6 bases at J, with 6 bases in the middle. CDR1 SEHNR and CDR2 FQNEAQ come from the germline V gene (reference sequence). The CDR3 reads CASSLGGHGYTF. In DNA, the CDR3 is TGTGCCAGCAGCTTAGGAGGGCATGGCTACACCTTC.

CDR3 bases: TGTGCCAGCAGCTTGCGGGGACAGGGAAGACCCTACGAGCAGTACTTC. This sequence encodes CASSLRGQGRPYEQYF. The chain carries TRBV5-6 and TRBJ2-7; TRBD1 matches at 9 bases. The germline CDR1 and CDR2 sequences are SGHDT and YYEEEE. CDR3 length: 16 amino acids. V shed 1 base and J 2 bases; nucleotides not matched to a gene: 7.

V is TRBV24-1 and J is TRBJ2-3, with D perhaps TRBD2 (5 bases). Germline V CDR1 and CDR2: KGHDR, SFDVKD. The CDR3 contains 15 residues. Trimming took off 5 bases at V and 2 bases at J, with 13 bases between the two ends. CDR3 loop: CATSGGSGYTDTQYF. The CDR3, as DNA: TGTGCCACCAGTGGTGGCAGCGGATACACAGATACGCAGTATTTT.

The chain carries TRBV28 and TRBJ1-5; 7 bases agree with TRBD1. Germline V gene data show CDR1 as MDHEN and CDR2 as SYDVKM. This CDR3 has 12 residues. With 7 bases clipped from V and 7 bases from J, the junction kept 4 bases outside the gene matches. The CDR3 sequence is CASNSGGQPQHF. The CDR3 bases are TGTGCCAGCAACTCAGGGGGACAGCCCCAGCATTTT.

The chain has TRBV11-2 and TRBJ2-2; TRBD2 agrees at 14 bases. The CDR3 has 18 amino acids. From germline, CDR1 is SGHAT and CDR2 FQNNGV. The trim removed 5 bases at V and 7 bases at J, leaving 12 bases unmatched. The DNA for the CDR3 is TGTGCCAGCAGCCTTTACTCGGGACTAGCGGGAGCGAACGGGGAGCTGTTTTTT. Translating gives CASSLYSGLAGANGELFF.

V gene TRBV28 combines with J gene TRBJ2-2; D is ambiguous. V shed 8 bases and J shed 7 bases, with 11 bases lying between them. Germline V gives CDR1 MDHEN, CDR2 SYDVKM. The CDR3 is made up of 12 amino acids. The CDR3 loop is CASGSGGGELFF. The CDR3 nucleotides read TGTGCCAGCGGTTCCGGCGGCGGGGAGCTGTTTTTT.

CDR3 DNA sequence: TGTGCCAGCAGCTGGACTAGCGGAGAGACCCAGTACTTC. Residues: CASSWTSGETQYF. The V call is TRBV7-3, the J call TRBJ2-5, with TRBD2 matching 10 bases. This CDR3 is 13 amino acids long. CDR1 is SGHTA, CDR2 FQGTGA, per germline. J gave up 4 bases and V 4 bases, and 0 bases lay outside the gene matches.

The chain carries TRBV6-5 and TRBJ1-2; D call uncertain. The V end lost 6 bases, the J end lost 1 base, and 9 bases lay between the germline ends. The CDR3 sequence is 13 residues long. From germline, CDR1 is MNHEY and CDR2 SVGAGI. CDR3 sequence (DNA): TGTGCCAGCAGCCCCGACATTAACTATGGCTACACCTTC. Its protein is CASSPDINYGYTF.

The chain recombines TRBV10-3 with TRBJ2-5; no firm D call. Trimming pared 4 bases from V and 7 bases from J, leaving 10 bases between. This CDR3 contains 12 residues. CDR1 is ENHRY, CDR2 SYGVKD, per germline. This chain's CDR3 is CAISGDPGTQYF. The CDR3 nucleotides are TGTGCCATCAGTGGAGACCCGGGGACCCAGTACTTC.

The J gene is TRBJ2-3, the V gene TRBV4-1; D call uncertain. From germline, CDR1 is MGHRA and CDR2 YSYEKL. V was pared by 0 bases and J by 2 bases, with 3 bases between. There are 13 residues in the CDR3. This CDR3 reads CASSQEYTDTQYF. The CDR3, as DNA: TGCGCCAGCAGCCAAGAGTACACAGATACGCAGTATTTT.

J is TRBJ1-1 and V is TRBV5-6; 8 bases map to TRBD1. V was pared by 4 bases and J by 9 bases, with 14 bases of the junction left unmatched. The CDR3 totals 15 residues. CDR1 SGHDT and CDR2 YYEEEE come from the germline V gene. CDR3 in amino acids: CASSPWAVAGGKAFF. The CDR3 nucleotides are TGTGCCAGCAGCCCTTGGGCTGTGGCAGGGGGCAAAGCTTTCTTT.

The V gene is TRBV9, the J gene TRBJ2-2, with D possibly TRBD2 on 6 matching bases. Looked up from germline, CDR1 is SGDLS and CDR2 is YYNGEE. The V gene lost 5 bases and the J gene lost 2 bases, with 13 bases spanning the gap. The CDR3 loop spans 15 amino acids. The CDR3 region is CASRRGGINTGELFF. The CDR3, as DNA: TGTGCCAGCAGGAGGGGCGGGATTAACACCGGGGAGCTGTTTTTT.

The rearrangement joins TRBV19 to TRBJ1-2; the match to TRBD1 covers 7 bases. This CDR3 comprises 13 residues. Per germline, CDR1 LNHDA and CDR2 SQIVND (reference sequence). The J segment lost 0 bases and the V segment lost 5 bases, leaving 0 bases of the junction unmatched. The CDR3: CASSDRANYGYTF. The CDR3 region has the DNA TGTGCCAGTAGTGACAGGGCTAACTATGGCTACACCTTC.

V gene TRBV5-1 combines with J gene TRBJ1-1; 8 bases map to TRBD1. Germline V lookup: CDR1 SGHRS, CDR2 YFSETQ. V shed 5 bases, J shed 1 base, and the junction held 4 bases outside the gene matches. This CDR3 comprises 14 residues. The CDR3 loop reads CASRTQGGNTEAFF. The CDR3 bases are TGCGCCAGCAGAACACAGGGGGGGAACACTGAAGCTTTCTTT.

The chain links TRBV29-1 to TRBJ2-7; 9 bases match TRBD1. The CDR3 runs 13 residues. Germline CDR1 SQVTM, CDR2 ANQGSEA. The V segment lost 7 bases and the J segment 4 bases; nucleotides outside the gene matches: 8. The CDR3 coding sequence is TGCAGCGGTGGGACAGGGCCTTTGTACGAGCAGTACTTC. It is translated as CSGGTGPLYEQYF.

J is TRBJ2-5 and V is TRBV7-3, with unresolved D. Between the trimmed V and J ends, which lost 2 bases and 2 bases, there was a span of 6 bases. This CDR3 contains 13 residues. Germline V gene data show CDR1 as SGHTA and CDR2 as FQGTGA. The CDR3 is CASSLEAQETQYF. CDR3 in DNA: TGTGCCAGCAGCTTAGAGGCACAAGAGACCCAGTACTTC.

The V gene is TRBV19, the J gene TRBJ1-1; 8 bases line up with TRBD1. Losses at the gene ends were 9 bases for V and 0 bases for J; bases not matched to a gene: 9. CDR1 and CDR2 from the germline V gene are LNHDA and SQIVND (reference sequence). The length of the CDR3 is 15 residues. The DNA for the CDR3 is TGTGCCAGCTGGGACAGGAAAACTATGAACACTGAAGCTTTCTTT. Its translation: CASWDRKTMNTEAFF.

The DNA for the CDR3 is TGTGCCAGCAGTTACGGGGGGGGTTGGAAAAACTATGGCTACACCTTC. It is translated as CASSYGGGWKNYGYTF. V gene TRBV6-6 combines with J gene TRBJ1-2, with D possibly matching TRBD1 (5 bases). The length of the CDR3 is 16 residues. V was pared by 2 bases and J by 2 bases, with 15 bases between. Germline V lookup: CDR1 MNHNY, CDR2 SVGAGI (reference sequence).